This record looks at one TCR beta chain sequence and its context. The antigen remains undetermined. These data are taken from a study of cytomegalovirus exposure and HLA in healthy donors. The CDR3 is 13 residues long. V was pared by 3 bases and J by 4 bases, with 0 bases of the junction left unmatched. The germline V gene encodes CDR1 SGHTA and CDR2 FQGNSA. Study conclusions and caveats: Several V segments, TRBV6-2 and TRBV6-3 among them, could not be told apart and were dropped. Most sequenced TCRs were rare (though some public TCRs occurred in many donors). Across HLA loci, a later analysis found differing TCR association rates, with DRB1 most and HLA-C fewest. Later analysis identified several of the most significant clusters that appeared linked to common viral pathogens.

PCR employed 60 Vbeta and 13 Jbeta primers. This table comes from immunoSEQ multiplex PCR, and its TCRdb copy is limited to in-frame clones, with some not included. Of about 90,000 clones listed, roughly 72% are singletons. The gene calls are TRBV7-2 and TRBJ2-5; 9 bases line up with TRBD2. This receptor was obtained from a man aged 30-40 years in good health and CMV-seronegative. Specimen: PBMCs. The CDR3 here is CASSLRGGETQYF. The DNA of the CDR3 is TGTGCCAGCAGCTTGCGGGGGGGAGAGACCCAGTACTTC.